Listed below are T cell receptor beta chains from one sample, sequenced in a study of T cell responses to AZD1222 COVID-19 vaccine. This table comes from immunoSEQ multiplex PCR, and its TCRdb copy is limited to in-frame clones, with some not included. The table lists some 100,000 clones, 88% of them singletons. This specimen consisted of peripheral blood, obtained on day 0 of AZD1222 vaccination. These receptor sequences come from an adult in good health. Each CDR3 is given with its conserved first and last residue. D genes are given only for firm matches. Where a row states a size, it is once, few, many or the class of an expanded clone; other rows omit it.

j_gene	d_gene	v_gene	abundance	CDR3aa	CDR3nt
TRBJ1-3	.	TRBV9	.	CASSPGGRKTGNTIYF	TGTGCCAGCAGCCCTGGGGGGCGAAAAACTGGAAACACCATATATTTT
TRBJ1-2	.	TRBV9	.	CASSVGGVDGYTF	TGTGCCAGCAGCGTAGGAGGGGTCGATGGCTACACCTTC
TRBJ1-1	TRBD1	TRBV28	.	CASRAGGPNTEAFF	TGTGCCAGCAGGGCAGGGGGCCCGAACACTGAAGCTTTCTTT
TRBJ2-7	TRBD1	TRBV19	few	CASSIGTGGLQEQYF	TGTGCCAGTAGTATAGGCACAGGGGGCTTGCAGGAGCAGTACTTC
TRBJ2-7	TRBD2	TRBV4-3	.	CASSQETSGRWYEQYF	TGCGCCAGCAGCCAAGAGACTAGCGGGAGGTGGTACGAGCAGTACTTC
TRBJ2-3	TRBD2	TRBV7-2	.	CASSPRLAGGSTDTQYF	TGTGCCAGCAGCCCGCGACTAGCGGGCGGAAGCACAGATACGCAGTATTTT
TRBJ2-2	.	TRBV7-9	.	CASSDRALASTGELFF	TGTGCCAGCAGCGACCGGGCCCTTGCATCCACCGGGGAGCTGTTTTTT
TRBJ1-3	.	TRBV20-1	.	CSATLGNTIYF	TGCAGTGCTACACTTGGAAACACCATATATTTT
TRBJ2-1	TRBD1	TRBV5-8	.	CASAQGAQRDEQFF	TGTGCCAGCGCTCAGGGGGCCCAAAGGGATGAGCAGTTCTTC
TRBJ1-2	.	TRBV28	.	CASSLGGNYGYTF	TGTGCCAGCAGCCTGGGGGGGAACTATGGCTACACCTTC
TRBJ2-5	.	TRBV7-9	.	CASSLSLGRGKETQYF	TGTGCCAGCAGCCTTAGCCTAGGCCGGGGGAAAGAGACCCAGTACTTC
TRBJ1-2	TRBD1	TRBV24-1	.	CATDKGTGVEGYTF	TGTGCCACCGACAAGGGGACAGGGGTTGAAGGCTACACCTTC
TRBJ2-3	TRBD2	TRBV12-5	.	CASVAGDTDTQYF	TGTGCTAGTGTTGCGGGGGACACAGATACGCAGTATTTT
TRBJ2-7	TRBD1	TRBV19	.	CASSPGTVYEQYF	TGTGCCAGTAGTCCCGGGACAGTTTACGAGCAGTACTTC
TRBJ1-4	.	TRBV5-8	.	CASSLVLQEEKLFF	TGTGCCAGCAGCTTGGTACTTCAGGAGGAAAAACTGTTTTTT
TRBJ1-1	.	TRBV7-8	once	CASSFSENTEAFF	TGTGCCAGCAGCTTTTCTGAGAACACTGAAGCTTTCTTT
TRBJ1-3	.	TRBV5-1	.	CASSLGRSSGNTIYF	TGCGCCAGCAGCTTGGGCAGGAGCTCTGGAAACACCATATATTTT
TRBJ2-3	TRBD2	TRBV28	.	CASSREAVGTDTQYF	TGTGCCAGCAGTCGGGAGGCGGTGGGCACAGATACGCAGTATTTT
TRBJ1-4	.	TRBV29-1	.	CSVREQAGEKLFF	TGCAGCGTCCGGGAACAGGCGGGGGAAAAACTGTTTTTT
TRBJ2-7	.	TRBV29-1	.	CSVVAGNRYEQYF	TGCAGCGTTGTAGCTGGGAATAGATACGAGCAGTACTTC
TRBJ2-7	TRBD2	TRBV9	.	CASSAEAGLAGEQYF	TGTGCCAGCAGCGCGGAGGCGGGGCTAGCGGGGGAGCAGTACTTC
TRBJ2-7	TRBD2	TRBV7-6	.	CASSAASSGRAGEQYF	TGTGCCAGCAGCGCCGCCTCTAGCGGGAGGGCCGGGGAGCAGTACTTC
TRBJ1-1	TRBD1	TRBV30	.	CAGQGVGGTTEAFF	TGTGCCGGACAGGGTGTGGGGGGGACCACTGAAGCTTTCTTT
TRBJ2-5	.	TRBV12-5	.	CASGLEAGAETQYF	TGTGCTAGTGGTTTGGAAGCCGGAGCTGAGACCCAGTACTTC